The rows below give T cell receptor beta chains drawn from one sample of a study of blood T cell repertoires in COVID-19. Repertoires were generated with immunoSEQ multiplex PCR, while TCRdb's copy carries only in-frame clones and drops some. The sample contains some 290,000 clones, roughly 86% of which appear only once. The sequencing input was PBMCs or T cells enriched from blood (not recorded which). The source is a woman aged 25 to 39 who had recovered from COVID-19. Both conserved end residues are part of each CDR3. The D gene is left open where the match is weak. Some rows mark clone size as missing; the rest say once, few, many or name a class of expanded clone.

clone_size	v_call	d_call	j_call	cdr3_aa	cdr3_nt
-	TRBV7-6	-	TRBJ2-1	CASSFPSEGGNEQFF	TGTGCCAGCAGCTTTCCGAGCGAGGGTGGGAATGAGCAGTTCTTC
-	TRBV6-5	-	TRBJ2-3	CASSSTGAADTQYF	TGTGCCAGCAGTTCAACGGGAGCTGCAGATACGCAGTATTTT
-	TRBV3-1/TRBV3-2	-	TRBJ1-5	CASSQVRNQPQHF	TGTGCCAGCAGCCAAGTCAGGAATCAGCCCCAGCATTTT
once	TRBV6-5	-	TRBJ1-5	CASSYVLGQGIGVMHF	TGTGCCAGCAGTTACGTGTTGGGTCAGGGTATAGGTGTGATGCATTTT
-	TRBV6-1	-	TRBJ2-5	CASSEWLWGLQETQYF	TGTGCCAGCAGTGAATGGTTGTGGGGACTCCAAGAGACCCAGTACTTC
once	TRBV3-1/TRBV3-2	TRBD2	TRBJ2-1	CASSPSGLCPAGNEQFF	TGTGCCAGCAGCCCTTCGGGACTATGTCCGGCGGGCAATGAGCAGTTCTTC
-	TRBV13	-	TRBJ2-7	CASSHSAGYEQYF	TGTGCCAGCAGCCATAGTGCAGGGTACGAGCAGTACTTC
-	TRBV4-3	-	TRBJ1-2	CASSQDFGAGNLYGYTF	TGCGCCAGCAGCCAAGATTTTGGGGCAGGGAATCTCTATGGCTACACCTTC
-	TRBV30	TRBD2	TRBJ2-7	CAWSSAGGPWEQYF	TGTGCCTGGAGCTCAGCGGGAGGGCCTTGGGAGCAGTACTTC
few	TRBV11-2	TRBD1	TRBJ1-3	CASSRDRPSGNTIYF	TGTGCCAGCAGCCGGGACAGACCCTCTGGAAACACCATATATTTT
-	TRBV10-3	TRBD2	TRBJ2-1	CAIRVRGLAGGVSSYNEQFF	TGTGCCATCAGGGTCCGGGGGCTAGCGGGAGGCGTGAGCTCCTACAATGAGCAGTTCTTC
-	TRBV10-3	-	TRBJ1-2	CAISESTGPANYGYTF	TGTGCCATCAGTGAATCCACAGGGCCAGCTAACTATGGCTACACCTTC
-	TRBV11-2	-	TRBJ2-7	CASSLDGQGTYEQYF	TGTGCCAGCAGCTTAGATGGCCAGGGGACCTACGAGCAGTACTTC
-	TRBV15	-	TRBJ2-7	CATSRENQHYEQYF	TGTGCCACCAGCAGAGAAAACCAACACTACGAGCAGTACTTC
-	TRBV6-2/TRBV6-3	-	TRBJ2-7	CASSYYPVRGEQYF	TGTGCCAGCAGTTACTACCCCGTTAGAGGCGAGCAGTACTTC
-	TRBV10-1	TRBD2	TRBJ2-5	CASSESRASGQETQYF	TGCGCCAGCAGTGAGTCGCGGGCTAGCGGACAAGAGACCCAGTACTTC
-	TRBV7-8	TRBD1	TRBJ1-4	CASSLIGTGDEKLFF	TGTGCCAGCAGCCTCATCGGGACAGGTGATGAAAAACTGTTTTTT
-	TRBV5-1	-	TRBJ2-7	CASSLDTYEQYF	TGCGCCAGCAGCTTGGACACCTACGAGCAGTACTTC
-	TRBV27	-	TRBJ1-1	CASRPTGGTEAFF	TGTGCCAGCAGACCAACGGGGGGAACTGAAGCTTTCTTT
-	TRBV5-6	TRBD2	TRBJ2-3	CASSLESSGRVGTDTQYF	TGTGCCAGCAGCTTGGAGTCTAGCGGGAGAGTCGGCACAGATACGCAGTATTTT
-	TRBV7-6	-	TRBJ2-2	CASSSRARAGELFF	TGTGCCAGCAGCTCACGTGCGAGGGCCGGGGAGCTGTTTTTT
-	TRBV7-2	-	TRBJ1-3	CASSPEASGNTIYF	TGTGCCAGCAGCCCCGAAGCCTCTGGAAACACCATATATTTT
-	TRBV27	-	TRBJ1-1	CASSLLPGAGTEAFF	TGTGCCAGCAGTTTATTGCCAGGGGCTGGCACTGAAGCTTTCTTT
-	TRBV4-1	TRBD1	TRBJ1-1	CASSQRQGGTEAFF	TGCGCCAGCAGCCAACGACAGGGTGGGACTGAAGCTTTCTTT
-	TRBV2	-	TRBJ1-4	CASSERTGVWHEKLFF	TGTGCCAGCAGTGAACGAACGGGGGTTTGGCATGAAAAACTGTTTTTT
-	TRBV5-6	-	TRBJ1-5	CASSLAEQGGSQPQHF	TGTGCCAGCAGCTTGGCCGAGCAGGGCGGCAGTCAGCCCCAGCATTTT